The 4 T cell receptor beta chains presented below share a single source sample, sequenced in a study of cytomegalovirus exposure and HLA in healthy donors. Primers for the PCR totalled 60 Vbeta and 13 Jbeta. Profiled with immunoSEQ multiplex PCR; TCRdb holds only in-frame clones, not every one. The table has about 140,000 clones, 75% seen once; the top ten hold 10% to 12%. The sample was PBMCs. The receptors derive from a man aged 18-30 years in good health and CMV-seropositive.

The chain carries TRBV27 and TRBJ2-5; D not resolved. The V end was cut by 1 base, the J end by 5 bases, with 8 bases between. CDR3 length equals 13 residues. From germline, CDR1 is MNHEY and CDR2 SMNVEV (reference sequence). The CDR3 protein is CASSLWVGETQYF. Here the CDR3 DNA reads TGTGCCAGCAGTTTATGGGTCGGGGAGACCCAGTACTTC.

This chain joins TRBV5-4 and TRBJ1-2, with 8 bases fitting TRBD1. This CDR3 is 12 amino acids long. Germline V gene lookup returns CDR1 SGHNT and CDR2 YYREEE (reference sequence). The junction had 3 bases not matched to a gene; V was cut back by 4 bases and J by 7 bases. CDR3 coding DNA: TGTGCCAGCAGCGTCGACAGGGGTGGCTACACCTTC. Protein: CASSVDRGGYTF.

This clone was found a few times. The gene calls are TRBV9 and TRBJ1-3; a weak D match, TRBD1 (5 bases). The CDR3 is 14 residues long. The germline CDR1 and CDR2 sequences are SGDLS and YYNGEE. Trimming left V 2 bases short and J 4 bases short, with 10 bases between. CDR3 region: CASSVGQGGNTIYF. The CDR3 bases are TGTGCCAGCAGCGTCGGGCAGGGAGGAAACACCATATATTTT. The whole variable domain, remainder taken from reference TRBV9 and TRBJ1-3, is DSGVTQTPKHLITATGQRVTLRCSPRSGDLSVYWYQQSLDQGLQFLIQYYNGEERAKGNILERFSAQQFPDLHSELNLSSLELGDSALYFCASSVGQGGNTIYFGEGSWLTVV.

This clone has only a few counts. This sequence joins TRBV28 and TRBJ2-5, with TRBD2 matching over 7 bases. The DNA end lines up better with TRBJ2-7; the J call may be wrong. The length of the CDR3 is 16 residues. Germline-derived CDR1 and CDR2 are MDHEN and SYDVKM. The CDR3 DNA reads TGTGCCACCCGGAGGATGGCGGGAGACGATCCCTACGAGCAGTACTTC. This gives the protein CATRRMAGDDPYEQYF.